A selection of T cell receptor beta chains follows, all from one sample in a study of shared clonotypes between healthy human individuals. Clones were sequenced by immunoSEQ multiplex PCR, and TCRdb holds only the in-frame ones, with some missing. Of under 1,900,000 clones in the sample, around 98.5% were seen once. The sample comprised naive CD4+ T cells sorted from blood. The source is a man aged 25 to 40 in good health. CDR3s include the opening cysteine and the closing phenylalanine or tryptophan.

CDR3 | J | V
CASSLSPFSGRVYEQYF | TRBJ2-7 | TRBV27
CASIRTSGIYNEQFF | TRBJ2-1 | TRBV6-1
CASNPGTHIGPEAFF | TRBJ1-1 | TRBV28
CASSPRGGARTQYF | TRBJ2-3 | TRBV6-5
CASSLGRRAPGEQYF | TRBJ2-7 | TRBV7-2
CASSPQGYNEQFF | TRBJ2-1 | TRBV11-3
CASSSPDRVVYEQYF | TRBJ2-7 | TRBV6-6
CASSSRTSGYTDTQYF | TRBJ2-3 | TRBV11-2
CASRFRGETNEKLFF | TRBJ1-4 | TRBV19
CASSTGLPGLVSPSNYNEQFF | TRBJ2-1 | TRBV5-1
CASSQPGQVYGYTF | TRBJ1-2 | TRBV7-2
CASSLGGFITDTQYF | TRBJ2-3 | TRBV7-8
CASSIRGRPNEQFF | TRBJ2-1 | TRBV19
CASSLFHPSGRAAGANVLTF | TRBJ2-6 | TRBV27
CASRQRTDVSNYGYTF | TRBJ1-2 | TRBV7-2
CASSVVSSGTGELFF | TRBJ2-2 | TRBV9
CAIGGGTSYEQYF | TRBJ2-7 | TRBV10-3
CSVAQGQWIQETQYF | TRBJ2-5 | TRBV29-1
CSVTGTKSSYEQYF | TRBJ2-7 | TRBV29-1
CASSWHTQGGNEQFF | TRBJ2-1 | TRBV28
CAISEFHEQYF | TRBJ2-7 | TRBV10-3
CASNGQLYEQYF | TRBJ2-7 | TRBV2
CASRTLQSNQPQHF | TRBJ1-5 | TRBV19
CASSRGPAAGNVVDEQFF | TRBJ2-1 | TRBV21-1
CSAILADLWLF | TRBJ2-1 | TRBV20-1
CASSLQGWDGYTF | TRBJ1-2 | TRBV28
CASRGRSSYEQYF | TRBJ2-7 | TRBV28
CASSQVRGTEAFF | TRBJ1-1 | TRBV4-2
CAISVRGRSYEQYF | TRBJ2-7 | TRBV10-3
CASRHRGPSYEQYF | TRBJ2-7 | TRBV28
CASSQGRGGYEQYF | TRBJ2-7 | TRBV4-1
CASSLALAGFSYEQYF | TRBJ2-7 | TRBV7-2
CASSSTAGLGSFTQYF | TRBJ2-3 | TRBV11-2
CASSLVQGAQYEQYF | TRBJ2-7 | TRBV7-2
CASSLDREYTSYEQYF | TRBJ2-7 | TRBV5-4
CASSFRLADNYEQYF | TRBJ2-7 | TRBV5-6
CASIEIPGTSGAYEQYF | TRBJ2-7 | TRBV19
CASSRSITGPWGNYGYTF | TRBJ1-2 | TRBV5-6
CASSPESYGYTF | TRBJ1-2 | TRBV19
CASSDSVPGGNSNQPQHF | TRBJ1-5 | TRBV6-4
CASSPGNRGLNQPQHF | TRBJ1-5 | TRBV18
CASSVGAQSVYGYTF | TRBJ1-2 | TRBV9
CASTEVRAGNEQFF | TRBJ2-1 | TRBV2
CASSTEVTSGRLGYNEQFF | TRBJ2-1 | TRBV5-5
CASSLDPTGLGASKETQYF | TRBJ2-5 | TRBV11-2